Listed below are T cell receptor beta chains from one sample, sequenced in a study of blood T cell repertoires in COVID-19. Using immunoSEQ multiplex PCR, the repertoire was profiled, and TCRdb retains in-frame clones only, with some absent. The data show about 160,000 clones, with around 89% seen just once and about 6.3% held by the top ten. The sequenced sample was PBMCs or T cells enriched from blood (not recorded which). The origin of the receptors is a woman between 45 and 60 years old who had recovered from COVID-19. Both conserved end residues are part of each CDR3. Each record gives: J gene, D gene, V gene, clone size, CDR3 protein, CDR3 DNA. D genes are given only for firm matches. Expanded clones get a size class; other rows say once, few or many, or leave the size out.

>TRBJ1-6|-|TRBV6-5|once
CASSYNGGRRNSPLHF
TGTGCCAGCAGTTACAACGGGGGGCGCCGGAATTCACCCCTCCACTTT
>TRBJ2-7|-|TRBV5-6|-
CASSLIAQAYEQYF
TGTGCCAGCAGCTTGATTGCTCAGGCCTACGAGCAGTACTTC
>TRBJ2-3|-|TRBV5-1|-
CASSFRETDTQYF
TGCGCCAGCAGCTTCCGGGAGACAGATACGCAGTATTTT
>TRBJ2-3|-|TRBV3-1/TRBV3-2|once
CASSQSRSSDSSTDTQYF
TGTGCCAGCAGCCAAAGTCGATCTAGCGACTCTAGCACAGATACGCAGTATTTT
>TRBJ2-5|-|TRBV7-2|-
CASSRDFRGQETQYF
TGTGCCAGCAGCCGGGACTTCCGCGGGCAAGAGACCCAGTACTTC
>TRBJ1-5|TRBD1|TRBV15|-
CATSQGQLNQPQHF
TGTGCCACCAGCCAGGGACAGCTGAATCAGCCCCAGCATTTT
>TRBJ2-3|TRBD2|TRBV2|-
CASRASSLAGVSTDTQYF
TGTGCCAGCAGGGCAAGCTCGCTAGCGGGGGTTAGCACAGATACGCAGTATTTT
>TRBJ1-2|TRBD1|TRBV9|-
CASSSGTGGVNYGYTF
TGTGCCAGCAGCTCAGGGACAGGGGGTGTTAACTATGGCTACACCTTC
>TRBJ1-5|-|TRBV23-1|-
CASSHPDIRTYSNQPQHF
TGCGCCAGCAGTCACCCGGACATACGAACTTATAGCAATCAGCCCCAGCATTTT
>TRBJ2-6|-|TRBV2|-
CASSEQRRTGANVLTF
TGTGCCAGCAGTGAACAACGGCGGACTGGGGCCAACGTCCTGACTTTC
>TRBJ1-3|TRBD1|TRBV19|once
CASSNQGQGANTIYF
TGTGCCAGTAGCAATCAGGGACAGGGAGCAAACACCATATATTTT
>TRBJ2-7|-|TRBV3-1/TRBV3-2|-
CASSQVTATTYEQYF
TGTGCCAGCAGCCAAGTCACAGCGACTACCTACGAGCAGTACTTC
>TRBJ1-4|-|TRBV30|-
CAWSRAGTEKLFF
TGTGCCTGGAGTCGGGCGGGGACGGAAAAACTGTTTTTT
>TRBJ1-1|-|TRBV30|-
CAWMRQSNTEAFF
TGTGCCTGGATGCGGCAGTCGAACACTGAAGCTTTCTTT
>TRBJ2-5|TRBD2|TRBV7-8|-
CASSLRAGGLETQYF
TGTGCCAGCAGCTTAAGGGCGGGGGGGCTTGAGACCCAGTACTTC
>TRBJ1-2|-|TRBV12-3/TRBV12-4|-
CASSVDIYGYTF
TGTGCCAGCAGTGTAGACATCTATGGCTACACCTTC
>TRBJ2-1|TRBD2|TRBV7-2|-
CASSWTRRLNEQFF
TGTGCCAGCAGCTGGACTAGGCGCCTCAATGAGCAGTTCTTC
>TRBJ1-3|-|TRBV2|-
CAQGRSGNTIYF
TGTGCCCAAGGGAGATCTGGAAACACCATATATTTT
>TRBJ2-1|TRBD2|TRBV6-4|-
CASSPDLAGGPEQFF
TGTGCCAGCAGTCCCGACCTAGCGGGGGGGCCTGAGCAGTTCTTC
>TRBJ2-3|TRBD2|TRBV18|-
CASSLRLAGSHDLTDTQYF
TGTGCCAGCTCGCTTCGACTAGCGGGATCACACGACCTCACAGATACGCAGTATTTT
>TRBJ1-2|TRBD1|TRBV7-2|-
CASSSTGEGYGYTF
TGTGCCAGCAGCTCGACAGGGGAGGGGTATGGCTACACCTTC
>TRBJ1-1|-|TRBV6-4|-
CASSRGVNTEAFF
TGTGCCAGCTCACGAGGAGTGAACACTGAAGCTTTCTTT
>TRBJ2-3|-|TRBV24-1|-
CATSAAGSTDTQYF
TGTGCCACCAGTGCTGCGGGAAGCACAGATACGCAGTATTTT
>TRBJ2-2|TRBD1|TRBV5-4|-
CASSLYRGNTGELFF
TGTGCCAGCAGCTTATACAGGGGTAACACCGGGGAGCTGTTTTTT
>TRBJ1-1|TRBD1|TRBV3-1/TRBV3-2|few
CASRERQGGVTEAFF
TGTGCCAGCAGAGAACGACAGGGGGGAGTCACTGAAGCTTTCTTT
>TRBJ1-6|TRBD1|TRBV11-3|-
CASSADRGNSPLHF
TGTGCCAGCAGCGCAGACAGGGGCAATTCACCCCTCCACTTT
>TRBJ2-1|TRBD2|TRBV7-2|-
CASSLRLAGDSSYNEQFF
TGTGCCAGCAGCTTGAGACTAGCGGGGGACAGCTCCTACAATGAGCAGTTCTTC
>TRBJ1-2|-|TRBV29-1|-
CSVDDTNYGYTF
TGCAGCGTTGATGACACTAACTATGGCTACACCTTC
>TRBJ2-7|-|TRBV3-1/TRBV3-2|-
CASSQGMITGHEQYF
TGTGCCAGCAGCCAAGGGATGATTACAGGGCACGAGCAGTACTTC
>TRBJ2-2|TRBD1|TRBV6-4|-
CASKESEGATGELFF
TGTGCCAGCAAAGAAAGCGAGGGGGCCACCGGGGAGCTGTTTTTT
>TRBJ2-3|TRBD1|TRBV14|once
CASSFRPTGVGTDTQYF
TGTGCCAGCAGCTTCCGACCAACAGGGGTGGGCACAGATACGCAGTATTTT
>TRBJ2-7|-|TRBV27|-
CASSSTGRYEQYF
TGTGCCAGCAGTTCCACAGGGCGGTACGAGCAGTACTTC
>TRBJ2-6|TRBD1|TRBV7-8|-
CASSIMGRGRTGANVLTF
TGTGCCAGCAGCATCATGGGCAGGGGGCGGACTGGGGCCAACGTCCTGACTTTC
>TRBJ2-1|TRBD1|TRBV4-1|-
CASSQPGQGAGEQFF
TGCGCCAGCAGCCAACCGGGACAGGGGGCGGGTGAGCAGTTCTTC
>TRBJ1-6|-|TRBV3-1/TRBV3-2|once
CASRQSDNSPLHF
TGTGCCAGCAGGCAATCAGATAATTCACCCCTCCACTTT
>TRBJ1-5|TRBD1|TRBV19|few
CASSRAGQGNQPQHF
TGTGCCAGTAGCCGCGCCGGACAGGGGAATCAGCCCCAGCATTTT
>TRBJ1-1|-|TRBV3-1/TRBV3-2|-
CASSLGQGMNTEAFF
TGTGCCAGCAGCCTTGGTCAGGGGATGAACACTGAAGCTTTCTTT
>TRBJ2-6|TRBD1|TRBV5-1|-
CASSFSQGAAGANVLTF
TGCGCCAGCAGCTTTAGTCAGGGGGCTGCCGGGGCCAACGTCCTGACTTTC
>TRBJ2-2|-|TRBV7-9|-
CASSSRIGTGELFF
TGTGCCAGCAGCTCGAGAATCGGGACCGGGGAGCTGTTTTTT
>TRBJ1-4|-|TRBV4-3|-
CASSRDRNEKLFF
TGCGCCAGCAGCCGAGACAGGAATGAAAAACTGTTTTTT
>TRBJ2-4|-|TRBV7-9|few
CASSLEGVKNIQYF
TGTGCCAGCAGCTTAGAAGGGGTGAAAAACATTCAGTACTTC
>TRBJ2-5|TRBD1|TRBV19|-
CASSIPSWTGGQTQYF
TGTGCCAGTAGTATCCCGTCTTGGACAGGTGGTCAGACCCAGTACTTC
>TRBJ2-1|TRBD2|TRBV29-1|once
CSVGLAGDEQFF
TGCAGCGTTGGACTAGCGGGCGATGAGCAGTTCTTC
>TRBJ1-6|-|TRBV11-3|-
CASSSVNSPLHF
TGTGCCAGCAGTTCCGTCAATTCACCCCTCCACTTT